This is a list of T cell receptor beta chains from one sample in a study of T-cell memory formation after mild COVID-19. TCRdb independently ran MiXCR on the 5' RACE reads; one entry per CDR3 protein. The table has about 140,000 distinct CDR3 sequences, 11% to 15% seen once. Sequencing input: PBMCs or a T cell subset sorted from them (not recorded which). These TCRs come from an adult woman who had mild COVID-19 (a few samples of this study predate the infection). Cell type and time point are not known. CDR3s include the opening cysteine and the closing phenylalanine or tryptophan. Fields, in order: J gene, V gene, D gene, clone size, CDR3 length, CDR3 DNA, CDR3 protein. The D gene is left open where the match is weak. Expanded clones are given a class, and other clones once, few, many or no size at all.

TRBJ2-3	TRBV5-1	-	few	17	TGCGCTAGCAGCTTGGGTGACAGGCAAGTTCGGCGAGGTACGCAGTATTTT	CASSLGDRQVRRGTQYF
TRBJ2-3	TRBV12-3/TRBV12-4	TRBD2	few	16	TGTGCCAGCAGGCTGACTCTAGCGGGGCCCGGCGATACGCAGTATTTT	CASRLTLAGPGDTQYF
TRBJ2-3	TRBV5-1	-	few	14	TGCGCCAGCAGCTCTGGGAACTCCCCAGATACGCAGTATTTT	CASSSGNSPDTQYF
TRBJ1-1	TRBV6-1	-	many	15	TGTGCCAGCAGTGAATGGTCCGCATTGAACACTGAAGCTTTCTTT	CASSEWSALNTEAFF
TRBJ1-5	TRBV18	-	-	15	TGTGCCAGCTCAAGGGGCAGCCTACCCCTACAGCCCCAGCATTTT	CASSRGSLPLQPQHF
TRBJ2-4	TRBV6-6	TRBD2	few	17	TGTGCCAGCAGTTTCGTATTAGCGGGGGGGCCTGGTAACATTCAGTACTTC	CASSFVLAGGPGNIQYF
TRBJ1-1	TRBV7-9	TRBD1	-	13	TGTGCCAGCGCCTGGGAGGGGGCGACTGAAGCTTTCTTT	CASAWEGATEAFF
TRBJ2-7	TRBV7-9	TRBD1	few	17	TGTGCCAGCAGTCCGATTCCGGGACAGGGGGTAACCTACGAGCAGTACTTC	CASSPIPGQGVTYEQYF
TRBJ2-1	TRBV7-3	-	few	13	TGTGCCAGCAGCCGACGACTAGACGACGAGCAGTTCTTC	CASSRRLDDEQFF
TRBJ2-7	TRBV20-1	-	many	16	TGCAGTGCTAGAGGGGGTGGGGTCTCTCCCTCCTACGAGCAGTACTTC	CSARGGGVSPSYEQYF
TRBJ2-3	TRBV7-6	TRBD2	-	18	TGTGCCAGCAGCCCCGGACTAGCGGGAGGGCCACTCACAGATACGCAGTATTTT	CASSPGLAGGPLTDTQYF
TRBJ2-1	TRBV3-1	-	many	16	TGTGCCAGCAGCCAAGACCCCGGGGGCTCCTACAATGAGCAGTTCTTC	CASSQDPGGSYNEQFF
TRBJ2-7	TRBV20-1	-	few	12	TGCAGTGCTAGACCGACAGCTTACGAGCAGTACTTC	CSARPTAYEQYF
TRBJ1-1	TRBV4-2	TRBD1	few	17	TGTGCCAGCAGCCAAGCCCAAGGGACAGGGGTATCCGCTGAAGCTTTCTTT	CASSQAQGTGVSAEAFF
TRBJ2-3	TRBV12-3/TRBV12-4	TRBD2	-	15	TGTGCCAGCAGACAGAGCGGGGGGGCCAGAGATACGCAGTATTTT	CASRQSGGARDTQYF
TRBJ2-7	TRBV7-6	-	-	16	TGTGCCAGCAGCCTAGGTAGGACCGGGCCTCCCTACGAGCAGTACTTC	CASSLGRTGPPYEQYF
TRBJ1-2	TRBV6-5	-	few	15	TGTGCCAGCAGTTACTATCCTTCGGACGACTATGGCTACACCTTC	CASSYYPSDDYGYTF
TRBJ2-2	TRBV4-3	-	-	14	TGCGCCAGCAGCCAAGTGGCCTATTCCGGGGAGCTGTTTTTT	CASSQVAYSGELFF
TRBJ1-2	TRBV10-3	-	-	16	TGTGCCATCAGTGAGCCGGACAGAGCCAGGGCATATGGCTACACCTTC	CAISEPDRARAYGYTF
TRBJ2-5	TRBV29-1	-	few	12	TGCAGCGGAGGGACCCCCCAGGAGACCCAGTACTTC	CSGGTPQETQYF
TRBJ1-4	TRBV27	-	-	16	TGTGCCAGCAGTTTATTACAGGGAACAACTAATGAAAAACTGTTTTTT	CASSLLQGTTNEKLFF
TRBJ2-1	TRBV7-9	-	-	15	TGTGCCAGCAGCCCCTGGGTAGCGGATAACAATGAGCAGTTCTTC	CASSPWVADNNEQFF
TRBJ2-7	TRBV27	TRBD1	many	13	TGTGCCAGCAGTTTTCCGACAGGGGGGGAGCAGTACTTC	CASSFPTGGEQYF
TRBJ1-5	TRBV7-8	-	-	15	TGTGCCAGCAGCCCTTCGGCACAGGATCCGGAGCCCCAGCATTTT	CASSPSAQDPEPQHF
TRBJ1-4	TRBV7-9	-	-	15	TGTGCCAGCAGTCTCGGGCCAGCAACTAATGAAAAACTGTTTTTT	CASSLGPATNEKLFF
TRBJ1-6	TRBV27	-	-	15	TGTGCCAGCAGTTTATCGCAGGGGTTTAATTCACCCCTCCACTTT	CASSLSQGFNSPLHF
TRBJ1-1	TRBV12-3/TRBV12-4	TRBD1	-	16	TGTGCCAGCAGCCTGGCTCTAGGACAGGGGTACACTGAAGCTTTCTTT	CASSLALGQGYTEAFF
TRBJ2-7	TRBV20-1	TRBD2	-	17	TGCAGTGCTAGAGGCGGGGCTAGCGGGGCTCAAATCTACGAGCAGTACTTC	CSARGGASGAQIYEQYF
TRBJ2-5	TRBV29-1	-	-	16	TGCAGCGTTGATCCTACTCCGGGACACGGGGCCTTGCCCCAGTACTTC	CSVDPTPGHGALPQYF
TRBJ1-5	TRBV12-3/TRBV12-4	-	few	14	TGTGCCAGCAGTGCCTTTTCTGAGGATCAGCCCCAGCATTTT	CASSAFSEDQPQHF
TRBJ2-3	TRBV27	TRBD2	-	15	TGTGCCAGCAGAACATCCGGGGGGGTCACAGATACGCAGTATTTT	CASRTSGGVTDTQYF
TRBJ2-1	TRBV6-4	-	few	15	TGTGCCAGCAGTGAGGGGGTGGGGTCCTACAATGAGCAGTTCTTC	CASSEGVGSYNEQFF
TRBJ2-1	TRBV24-1	-	few	16	TGTGCCACCAGTGATCATGACAGATCCCTTTACAATGAGCAGTTCTTC	CATSDHDRSLYNEQFF
TRBJ2-6	TRBV4-3	-	-	18	TGCGCCAGCAGCCAAGATGCGGAGGCCAGGCCTGGGGCCAACGTCCTGACTTTC	CASSQDAEARPGANVLTF
TRBJ2-7	TRBV5-1	-	many	14	TGCGCCAGCAGCTTGGATCTCGGTGCGTGGGAGCAGTACTTC	CASSLDLGAWEQYF
TRBJ1-2	TRBV7-9	-	few	15	TGTGCCAGCAGCTACCGGGACTGGACATTCTATGGCTACACCTTC	CASSYRDWTFYGYTF
TRBJ1-1	TRBV5-1	TRBD1	few	16	TGCGCCAGCCCCCCATCGGACAGGGGGTCGAACACTGAAGCTTTCTTT	CASPPSDRGSNTEAFF
TRBJ1-1	TRBV7-3	-	few	17	TGTGCCAGCAGCCCATGGGGGGGTGCGGGCTTGGGCACTGAAGCTTTCTTT	CASSPWGGAGLGTEAFF
TRBJ1-5	TRBV25-1	-	-	14	TGTGCCAGCAGTGCGCCAGGGTCGGGGCAGCCCCAGCATTTT	CASSAPGSGQPQHF
TRBJ2-7	TRBV20-1	TRBD2	few	14	TGCAGTGCTTGGACTAGCCGGGGGTCCTACGAGCAGTACTTC	CSAWTSRGSYEQYF
TRBJ2-2	TRBV6-5	-	few	14	TGTGCCAGCCTTGGACACGGGAACACCGGGGAGCTGTTTTTT	CASLGHGNTGELFF
TRBJ1-2	TRBV19	-	-	14	TGTGCCGCCTCCGGGCTCACGTCCCTCTATGGCTACACCTTC	CAASGLTSLYGYTF
TRBJ2-2	TRBV3-1	-	few	15	TGTGCCAGCAGCGGGTATGGGACCTGGACCGGGGAGCTGTTTTTT	CASSGYGTWTGELFF
TRBJ2-7	TRBV20-1	TRBD2	few	15	TGCAGTGCTAGCCTTAGCGGGAGGGCCCAGGACGAGCAGTACTTC	CSASLSGRAQDEQYF
TRBJ2-1	TRBV5-6	TRBD1	many	19	TGTGCCAGCAGCCCAACAGGGGTTCGAGCTGCCTGGTCCTACAATGAGCAGTTCTTC	CASSPTGVRAAWSYNEQFF
TRBJ2-1	TRBV20-1	TRBD2	many	16	TGCAGTGCTAGAGATCCTGAGCGGGGGGAAAACAATGAGCAGTTCTTC	CSARDPERGENNEQFF
TRBJ2-6	TRBV10-1	TRBD1	few	18	TGCGCCAGCAGTCCCGGGACAGGGAGTTTCTCTGGGGCCAACGTCCTGACTTTC	CASSPGTGSFSGANVLTF
TRBJ2-3	TRBV7-3	TRBD2	-	15	TGTGCCAGCAGCCCTAGCGGAGCGAGCACAGATACGCAGTATTTT	CASSPSGASTDTQYF
TRBJ1-1	TRBV7-9	-	few	12	TGTGCCAGCAGCGGGGAGTACACTGAAGCTTTCTTT	CASSGEYTEAFF
TRBJ2-3	TRBV7-8	TRBD2	few	15	TGTGCCAGCAGCTTAGAGCGGGGGGACGCAGATACGCAGTATTTT	CASSLERGDADTQYF